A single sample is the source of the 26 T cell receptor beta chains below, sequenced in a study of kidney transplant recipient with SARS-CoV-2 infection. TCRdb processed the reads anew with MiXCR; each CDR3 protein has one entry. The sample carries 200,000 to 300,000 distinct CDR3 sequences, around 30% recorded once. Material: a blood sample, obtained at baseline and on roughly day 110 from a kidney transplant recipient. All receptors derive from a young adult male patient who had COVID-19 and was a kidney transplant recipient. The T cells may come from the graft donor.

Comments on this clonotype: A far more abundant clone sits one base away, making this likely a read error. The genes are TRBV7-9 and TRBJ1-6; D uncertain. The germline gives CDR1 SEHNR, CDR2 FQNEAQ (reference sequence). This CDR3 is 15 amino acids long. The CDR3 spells CASSLGEFGRSPPHF. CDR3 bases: TGTGCCAGCAGCTTAGGTGAATTCGGGCGTTCACCCCCCCACTTT.

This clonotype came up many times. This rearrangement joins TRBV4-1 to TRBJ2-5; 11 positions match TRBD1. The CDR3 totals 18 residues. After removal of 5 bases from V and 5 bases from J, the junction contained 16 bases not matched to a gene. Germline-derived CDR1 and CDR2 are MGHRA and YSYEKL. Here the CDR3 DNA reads TGCGCCAGCAGCTTAGGACCTGGACAGGGGGCGGTCGGGGAGACCCAGTACTTC. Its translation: CASSLGPGQGAVGETQYF.

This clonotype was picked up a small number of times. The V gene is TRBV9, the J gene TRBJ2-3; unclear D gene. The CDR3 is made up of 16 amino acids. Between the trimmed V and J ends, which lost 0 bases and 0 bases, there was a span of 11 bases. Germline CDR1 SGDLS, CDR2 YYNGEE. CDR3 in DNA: TGTGCCAGCAGCGTAGTAGGGTCTACTAGCACAGATACGCAGTATTTT. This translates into CASSVVGSTSTDTQYF.

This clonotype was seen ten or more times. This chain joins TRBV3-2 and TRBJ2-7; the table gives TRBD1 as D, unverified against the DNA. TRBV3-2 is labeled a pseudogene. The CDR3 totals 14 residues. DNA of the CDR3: TGTGCCAGCAGCTCCAAGACAGCCGCCTACGAGCAGTACTTC. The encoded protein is CASSSKTAAYEQYF.

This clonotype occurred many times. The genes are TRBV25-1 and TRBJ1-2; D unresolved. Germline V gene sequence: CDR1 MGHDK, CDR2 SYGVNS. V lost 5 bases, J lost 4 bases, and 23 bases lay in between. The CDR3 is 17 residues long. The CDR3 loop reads CASSLSLELGKTYGYTF. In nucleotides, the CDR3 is TGTGCCAGCAGTTTGTCGTTAGAACTGGGAAAGACCTATGGCTACACCTTC.

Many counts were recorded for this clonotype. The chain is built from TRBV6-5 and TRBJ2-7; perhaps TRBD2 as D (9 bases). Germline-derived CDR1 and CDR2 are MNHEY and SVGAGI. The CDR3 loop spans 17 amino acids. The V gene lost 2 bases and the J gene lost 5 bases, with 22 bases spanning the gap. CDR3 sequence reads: CASSYPTGASGTHEQYF. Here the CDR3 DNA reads TGTGCCAGCAGTTACCCGACAGGGGCTAGCGGGACTCACGAGCAGTACTTC.

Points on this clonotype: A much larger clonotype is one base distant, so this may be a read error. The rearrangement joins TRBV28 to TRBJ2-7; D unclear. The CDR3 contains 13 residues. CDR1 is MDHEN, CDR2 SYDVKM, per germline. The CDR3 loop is CASAARATHEQDF. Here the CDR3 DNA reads TGTGCCAGCGCAGCGCGAGCGACCCACGAGCAGGACTTC.

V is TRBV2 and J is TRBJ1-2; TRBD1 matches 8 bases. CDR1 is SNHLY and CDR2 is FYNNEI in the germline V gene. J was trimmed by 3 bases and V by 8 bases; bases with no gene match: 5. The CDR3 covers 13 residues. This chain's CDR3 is CASRDRRHYGYTF. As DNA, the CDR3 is TGTGCCAGCCGGGACAGGAGACACTATGGCTACACCTTC.

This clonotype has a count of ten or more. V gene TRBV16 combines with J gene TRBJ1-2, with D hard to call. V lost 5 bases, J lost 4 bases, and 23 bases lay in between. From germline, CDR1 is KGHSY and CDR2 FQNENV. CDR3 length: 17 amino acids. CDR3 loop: CASSWTWVVRKTYGYTF. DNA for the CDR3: TGTGCCAGCAGCTGGACGTGGGTCGTTAGAAAGACCTATGGCTACACCTTC.

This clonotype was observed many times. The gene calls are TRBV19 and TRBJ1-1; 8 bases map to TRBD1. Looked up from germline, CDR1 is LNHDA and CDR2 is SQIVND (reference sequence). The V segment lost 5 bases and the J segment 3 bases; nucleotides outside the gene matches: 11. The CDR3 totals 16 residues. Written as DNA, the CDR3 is TGTGCCAGTAGTGAACAGGGGGGCGATCTGTACACTGAAGCTTTCTTT. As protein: CASSEQGGDLYTEAFF.

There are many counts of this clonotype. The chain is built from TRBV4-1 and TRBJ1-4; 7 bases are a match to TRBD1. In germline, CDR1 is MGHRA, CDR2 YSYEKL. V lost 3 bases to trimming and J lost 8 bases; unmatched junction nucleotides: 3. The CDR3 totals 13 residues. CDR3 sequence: CASSQKDREKLFF. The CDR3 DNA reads TGCGCCAGCAGCCAGAAGGACAGGGAAAAACTGTTTTTT.

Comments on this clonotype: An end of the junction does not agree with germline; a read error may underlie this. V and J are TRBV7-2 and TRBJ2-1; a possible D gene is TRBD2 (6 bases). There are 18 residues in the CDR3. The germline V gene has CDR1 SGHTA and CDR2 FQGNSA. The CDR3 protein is CASNLARFLAIGANEQFF. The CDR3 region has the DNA TGTGCCAGCAACTTAGCCCGTTTCCTAGCGATAGGGGCCAATGAGCAGTTCTTC. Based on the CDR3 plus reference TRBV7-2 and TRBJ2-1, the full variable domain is GAGVSQSPSNKVTEKGKDVELRCDPISGHTALYWYRQSLGQGLEFLIYFQGNSAPDKSGLPSDRFSAERTGGSVSTLTIQRTQQEDSAVYLCASNLARFLAIGANEQFFGPGTRLTVL.

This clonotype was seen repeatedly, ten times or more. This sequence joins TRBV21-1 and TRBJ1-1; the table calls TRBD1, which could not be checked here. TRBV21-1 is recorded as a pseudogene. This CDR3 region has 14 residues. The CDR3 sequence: CASSKGLQGPAAFF. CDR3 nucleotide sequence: TGTGCCAGCAGCAAAGGATTACAGGGGCCTGCTGCTTTCTTT.

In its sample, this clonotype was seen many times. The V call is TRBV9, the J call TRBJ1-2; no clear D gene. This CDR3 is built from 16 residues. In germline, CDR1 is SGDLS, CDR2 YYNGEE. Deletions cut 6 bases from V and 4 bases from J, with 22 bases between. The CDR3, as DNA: TGTGCCAGCAACCGGGTGTACTCAAGAAAGACCTATGGCTACACCTTC. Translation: CASNRVYSRKTYGYTF.

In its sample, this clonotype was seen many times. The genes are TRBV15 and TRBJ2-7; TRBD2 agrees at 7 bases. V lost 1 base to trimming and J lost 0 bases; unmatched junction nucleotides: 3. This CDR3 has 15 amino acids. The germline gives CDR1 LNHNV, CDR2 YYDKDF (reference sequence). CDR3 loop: CATSRGGGSSYEQYF. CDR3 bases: TGTGCCACCAGCAGAGGCGGGGGTAGCTCCTACGAGCAGTACTTC.

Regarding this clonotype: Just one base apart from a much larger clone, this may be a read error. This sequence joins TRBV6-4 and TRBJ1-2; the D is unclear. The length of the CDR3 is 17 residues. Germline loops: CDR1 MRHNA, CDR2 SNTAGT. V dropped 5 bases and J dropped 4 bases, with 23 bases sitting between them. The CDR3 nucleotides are TGTGCCAGCAGTATTATGTGCTCACACGGAGAGACCTATGGCTACACCTTC. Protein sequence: CASSIMCSHGETYGYTF.

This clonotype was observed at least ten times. CDR3 amino acids: CASGNRAHEQYF. CDR3 in DNA: TGTGCCAGCGGAAACAGGGCCCACGAGCAGTACTTC. The chain recombines TRBV6-8 with TRBJ2-7; possibly TRBD1 for D (6 bases). Germline V gene lookup returns CDR1 MNHGY and CDR2 SAAAGT. This CDR3 has 12 residues. V dropped 8 bases and J dropped 5 bases, with 13 bases sitting between them.

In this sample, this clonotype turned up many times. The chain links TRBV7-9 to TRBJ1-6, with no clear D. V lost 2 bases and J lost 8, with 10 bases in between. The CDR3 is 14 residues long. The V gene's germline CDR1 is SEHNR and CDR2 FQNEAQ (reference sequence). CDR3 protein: CASSLTQLDSPLHF. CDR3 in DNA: TGTGCCAGCAGCTTAACTCAGCTGGATTCACCCCTCCACTTT.

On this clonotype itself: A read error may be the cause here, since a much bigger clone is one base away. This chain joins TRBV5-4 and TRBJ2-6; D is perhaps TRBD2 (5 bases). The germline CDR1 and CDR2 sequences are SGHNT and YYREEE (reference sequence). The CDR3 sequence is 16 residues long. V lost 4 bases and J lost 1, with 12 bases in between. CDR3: CASSLGRGSGANVLTF. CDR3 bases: TGTGCCAGCAGCCTCGGACGGGGATCTGGGGCCAACGTCCTGACTTTC.

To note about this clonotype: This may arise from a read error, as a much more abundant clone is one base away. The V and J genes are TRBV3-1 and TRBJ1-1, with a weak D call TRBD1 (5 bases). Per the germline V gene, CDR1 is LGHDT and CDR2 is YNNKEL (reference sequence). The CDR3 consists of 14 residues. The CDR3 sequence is CANSLMRGYTEAFF. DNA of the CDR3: TGTGCCAACAGCCTCATGAGGGGATACACTGAAGCTTTCTTT.

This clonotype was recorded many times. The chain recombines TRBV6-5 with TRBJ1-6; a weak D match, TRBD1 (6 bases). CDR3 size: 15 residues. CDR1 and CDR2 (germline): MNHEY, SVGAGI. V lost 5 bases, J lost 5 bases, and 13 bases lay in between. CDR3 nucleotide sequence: TGTGCCAGCAGTCTTGGACAGCCGGATAATTCACCCCTCCACTTT. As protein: CASSLGQPDNSPLHF.

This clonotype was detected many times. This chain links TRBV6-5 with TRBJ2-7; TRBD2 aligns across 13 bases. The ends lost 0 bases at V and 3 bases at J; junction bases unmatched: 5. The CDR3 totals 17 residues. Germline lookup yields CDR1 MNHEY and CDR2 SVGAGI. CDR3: CASSYSWTSGSFYEQYF. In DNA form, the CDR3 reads TGTGCCAGCAGTTACTCGTGGACTAGCGGGAGTTTCTACGAGCAGTACTTC.

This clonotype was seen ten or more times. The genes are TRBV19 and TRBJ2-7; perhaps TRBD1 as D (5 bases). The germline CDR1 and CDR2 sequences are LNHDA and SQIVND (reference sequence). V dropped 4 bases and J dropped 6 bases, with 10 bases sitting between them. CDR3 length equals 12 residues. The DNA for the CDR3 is TGTGCCAGTAGTACCTCTAGGGGCGAGCAGTACTTC. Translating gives CASSTSRGEQYF.

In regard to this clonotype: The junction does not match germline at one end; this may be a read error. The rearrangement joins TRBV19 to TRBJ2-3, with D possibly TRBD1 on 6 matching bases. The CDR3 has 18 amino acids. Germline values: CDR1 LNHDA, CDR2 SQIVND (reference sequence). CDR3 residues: CDSSIRSGHRGVADTQYF. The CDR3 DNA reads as TGTGACAGTAGTATACGCTCGGGACATCGGGGCGTCGCAGATACGCAGTATTTT. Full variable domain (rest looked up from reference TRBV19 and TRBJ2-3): DGGITQSPKYLFRKEGQNVTLSCEQNLNHDAMYWYRQDPGQGLRLIYYSQIVNDFQKGDIAEGYSVSREKKESFPLTVTSAQKNPTAFYLCDSSIRSGHRGVADTQYFGPGTRLTVL.

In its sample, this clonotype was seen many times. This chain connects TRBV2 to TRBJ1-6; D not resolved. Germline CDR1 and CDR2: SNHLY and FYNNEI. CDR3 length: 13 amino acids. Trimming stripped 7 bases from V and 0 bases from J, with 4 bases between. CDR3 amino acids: CASKYSYNSPLHF. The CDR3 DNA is TGTGCCAGCAAATACTCCTATAATTCACCCCTCCACTTT.

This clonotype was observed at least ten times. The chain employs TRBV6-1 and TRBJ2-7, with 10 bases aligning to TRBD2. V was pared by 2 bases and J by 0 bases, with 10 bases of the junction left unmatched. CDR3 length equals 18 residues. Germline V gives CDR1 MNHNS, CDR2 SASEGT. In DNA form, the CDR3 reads TGTGCCAGCAGTGAACCCGTCCTAGCGGGAGTGGGCTCCTACGAGCAGTACTTC. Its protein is CASSEPVLAGVGSYEQYF.